The 13 T cell receptor beta chains listed next were all sequenced from one sample in a study of chemoradiotherapy in HPV16-positive cancers. Data came from immunoSEQ multiplex PCR; TCRdb stores just in-frame clones and leaves some out. The table shows around 24,000 clones, with more than 85% occurring only once. This sample comprised blood, obtained from a patient who underwent chemoradiotherapy. The receptors were sampled from a human donor with HPV-associated anogenital cancer.

In DNA, the CDR3 is TGTGCCAGCAGTGAATTAGGCAGGACAAGCACAGATACGCAGTATTTT. Translated: CASSELGRTSTDTQYF. This chain joins TRBV6-1 and TRBJ2-3, with a possible D match to TRBD1 (5 bases). V dropped 2 bases and J dropped 0 bases, with 12 bases sitting between them. The CDR3 has 16 amino acids. From germline, CDR1 is MNHNS and CDR2 SASEGT.

The chain uses TRBV19 and TRBJ1-1, with D unclear. Germline CDR1 reads LNHDA; CDR2 reads SQIVND (reference sequence). There are 13 residues in the CDR3. The V end lost 0 bases, the J end lost 6 bases, and 8 bases lay between the germline ends. DNA for the CDR3: TGTGCCAGTAGTATAGATCGGCCGGCTGAAGCTTTCTTT. Amino acids: CASSIDRPAEAFF.

CDR3 DNA sequence: TGTGCCAGCTCACCACCGGGGACAGGGCGAGAGACCCAGTACTTC. It yields the protein CASSPPGTGRETQYF. The J gene is TRBJ2-5, the V gene TRBV18; 9 bases are a match to TRBD1. CDR3 size: 15 residues. The germline V gene encodes CDR1 KGHSH and CDR2 LQKENI. V lost 0 bases to trimming and J lost 4 bases; unmatched junction nucleotides: 3.

The chain is built from TRBV7-2 and TRBJ2-6; no reliable D call. Germline V gives CDR1 SGHTA, CDR2 FQGNSA. V shed 3 bases and J shed 0 bases, with 15 bases lying between them. This CDR3 comprises 18 residues. CDR3 sequence: CASSFRVPLNSGANVLTF. Written as DNA, the CDR3 is TGTGCCAGCAGCTTCCGGGTCCCTCTAAACTCTGGGGCCAACGTCCTGACTTTC.

The CDR3 DNA follows: TGCGCCAGCAGCTTGGGGGGGAGAACCTACGAGCAGTACTTC. It translates to CASSLGGRTYEQYF. The chain links TRBV5-1 to TRBJ2-7, with D perhaps given as TRBD1 or TRBD2 (5 bases each). Germline V lookup: CDR1 SGHRS, CDR2 YFSETQ. V lost 0 bases and J lost 2, with 9 bases in between. This CDR3 has 14 residues.

This rearrangement joins TRBV6-4 to TRBJ1-6; D is possibly TRBD1 (5 bases). The CDR3 has 14 amino acids. Trimming left V 0 bases short and J 7 bases short, with 7 bases between. Germline V gene sequence: CDR1 MRHNA, CDR2 SNTAGT. CDR3 residues: CASSDSPGNSPLHF. DNA of the CDR3: TGTGCCAGCAGTGACTCTCCAGGGAATTCACCCCTCCACTTT.

The genes are TRBV7-3 and TRBJ2-3; 13 nucleotides line up with TRBD2. The germline CDR1 and CDR2 sequences are SGHTA and FQGTGA. This CDR3 comprises 16 residues. After removal of 4 bases from V and 6 bases from J, the junction contained 7 bases not matched to a gene. CDR3 amino acids: CASSSGLAGAQDTQYF. CDR3 nucleotides: TGTGCCAGCAGCTCAGGACTAGCGGGAGCACAGGATACGCAGTATTTT.

This clone was detected only once. The chain recombines TRBV11-2 with TRBJ2-3; D gene uncertain. The germline V and J ends were trimmed by 1 base and 1 base, with 9 bases remaining between them. This CDR3 region has 15 residues. Germline lookup yields CDR1 SGHAT and CDR2 FQNNGV. This chain's CDR3 is CASSLGGGGTDTQYF. CDR3 DNA sequence: TGTGCCAGCAGCTTAGGCGGCGGAGGCACAGATACGCAGTATTTT.

The chain recombines TRBV6-5 with TRBJ2-2; perhaps TRBD1 as D (6 bases). Germline V gene data show CDR1 as MNHEY and CDR2 as SVGAGI. This CDR3 spans 15 amino acids. The V and J ends lost 7 bases and 0 bases respectively, with 12 bases between them. CDR3 in amino acids: CASILGQTNTGELFF. The CDR3 region has the DNA TGTGCCAGCATTTTAGGACAGACGAACACCGGGGAGCTGTTTTTT.

V is TRBV19 and J is TRBJ1-1; D is uncertain. The germline V gene has CDR1 LNHDA and CDR2 SQIVND (reference sequence). The CDR3 length is 13 residues. Trimming stripped 4 bases from V and 0 bases from J, with 6 bases between. Written as DNA, the CDR3 is TGTGCCAGTAGTAGCCAGATGAACACTGAAGCTTTCTTT. Protein sequence: CASSSQMNTEAFF.

The V call is TRBV18, the J call TRBJ2-1, with 11 nucleotides matching TRBD2. This CDR3 has 16 amino acids. Per the germline V gene, CDR1 is KGHSH and CDR2 is LQKENI. V shed 3 bases and J 7 bases; nucleotides not matched to a gene: 8. The CDR3 is CASSPKSWTSGNEQFF. CDR3 DNA sequence: TGTGCCAGCTCACCGAAATCCTGGACTAGCGGGAATGAGCAGTTCTTC.

The chain has TRBV14 and TRBJ2-2, with D perhaps given as TRBD1 or TRBD2 (5 bases each). The CDR3 loop spans 16 amino acids. V was trimmed by 1 base and J by 7 bases, leaving 16 bases between them. Germline V gives CDR1 SGHDN, CDR2 FVKESK. The CDR3 DNA is TGTGCCAGCAGCCAAGTTCAGTGGTGGGGGAACGGGGAGCTGTTTTTT. This encodes CASSQVQWWGNGELFF.

J is TRBJ2-1 and V is TRBV15; 11 bases are a match to TRBD2. CDR1 and CDR2 from the germline V gene are LNHNV and YYDKDF (reference sequence). With V trimmed by 2 bases and J by 5 bases, 17 bases remained unmatched. The CDR3 sequence is 20 residues long. The chain's CDR3 is CATSRPPGLAVPRANNEQFF. Here the CDR3 DNA reads TGTGCCACCAGCAGACCCCCGGGACTAGCGGTCCCCCGGGCTAACAATGAGCAGTTCTTC.